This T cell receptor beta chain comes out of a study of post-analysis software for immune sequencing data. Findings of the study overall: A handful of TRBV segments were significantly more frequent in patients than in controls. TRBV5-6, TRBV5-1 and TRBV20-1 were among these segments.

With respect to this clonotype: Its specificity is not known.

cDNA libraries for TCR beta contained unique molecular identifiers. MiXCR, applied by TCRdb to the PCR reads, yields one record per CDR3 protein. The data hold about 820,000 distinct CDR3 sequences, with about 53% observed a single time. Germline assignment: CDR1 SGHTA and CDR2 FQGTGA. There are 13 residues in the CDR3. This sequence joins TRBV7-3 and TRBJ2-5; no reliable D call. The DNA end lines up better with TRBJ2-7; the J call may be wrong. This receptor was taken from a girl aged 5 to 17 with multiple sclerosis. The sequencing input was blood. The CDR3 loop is CASSFGNFGEQYF. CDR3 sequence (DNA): TGTGCCAGCAGCTTTGGGAACTTTGGCGAGCAGTACTTC.